This TCR beta chain was sequenced for a study of human T cells and chemical hapten exposure. TCRdb reprocessed the RACE reads with MiXCR, giving one entry per CDR3 protein. Of 380,000 or so distinct CDR3 sequences in the sample, over 5% were seen once. Noted time point: pre-sensitization, week 0. Treatment given: therapeutic diphenylcyclopropenone sensitization with weekly scalp DPC. Patches went on only after blood had been drawn each time. From germline, CDR1 is MNHEY and CDR2 SMNVEV (reference sequence). The CDR3 spans 13 residues. Trimming took 6 bases from V and 1 from J, leaving 10 bases between them.

This chain links TRBV27 with TRBJ2-7; either TRBD1 or TRBD2 may supply D (5 bases each). The receptor comes from a young woman with alopecia areata. Some clones in this sample may be carry-over from other donors' samples. Sample: whole blood, taken in connection with sensitization to the hapten diphenylcyclopropenone (DPC). DNA of the CDR3: TGTGCCAGCAGCCGGGACGCTTCCTACGAGCAGTACTTC. The encoded protein is CASSRDASYEQYF.